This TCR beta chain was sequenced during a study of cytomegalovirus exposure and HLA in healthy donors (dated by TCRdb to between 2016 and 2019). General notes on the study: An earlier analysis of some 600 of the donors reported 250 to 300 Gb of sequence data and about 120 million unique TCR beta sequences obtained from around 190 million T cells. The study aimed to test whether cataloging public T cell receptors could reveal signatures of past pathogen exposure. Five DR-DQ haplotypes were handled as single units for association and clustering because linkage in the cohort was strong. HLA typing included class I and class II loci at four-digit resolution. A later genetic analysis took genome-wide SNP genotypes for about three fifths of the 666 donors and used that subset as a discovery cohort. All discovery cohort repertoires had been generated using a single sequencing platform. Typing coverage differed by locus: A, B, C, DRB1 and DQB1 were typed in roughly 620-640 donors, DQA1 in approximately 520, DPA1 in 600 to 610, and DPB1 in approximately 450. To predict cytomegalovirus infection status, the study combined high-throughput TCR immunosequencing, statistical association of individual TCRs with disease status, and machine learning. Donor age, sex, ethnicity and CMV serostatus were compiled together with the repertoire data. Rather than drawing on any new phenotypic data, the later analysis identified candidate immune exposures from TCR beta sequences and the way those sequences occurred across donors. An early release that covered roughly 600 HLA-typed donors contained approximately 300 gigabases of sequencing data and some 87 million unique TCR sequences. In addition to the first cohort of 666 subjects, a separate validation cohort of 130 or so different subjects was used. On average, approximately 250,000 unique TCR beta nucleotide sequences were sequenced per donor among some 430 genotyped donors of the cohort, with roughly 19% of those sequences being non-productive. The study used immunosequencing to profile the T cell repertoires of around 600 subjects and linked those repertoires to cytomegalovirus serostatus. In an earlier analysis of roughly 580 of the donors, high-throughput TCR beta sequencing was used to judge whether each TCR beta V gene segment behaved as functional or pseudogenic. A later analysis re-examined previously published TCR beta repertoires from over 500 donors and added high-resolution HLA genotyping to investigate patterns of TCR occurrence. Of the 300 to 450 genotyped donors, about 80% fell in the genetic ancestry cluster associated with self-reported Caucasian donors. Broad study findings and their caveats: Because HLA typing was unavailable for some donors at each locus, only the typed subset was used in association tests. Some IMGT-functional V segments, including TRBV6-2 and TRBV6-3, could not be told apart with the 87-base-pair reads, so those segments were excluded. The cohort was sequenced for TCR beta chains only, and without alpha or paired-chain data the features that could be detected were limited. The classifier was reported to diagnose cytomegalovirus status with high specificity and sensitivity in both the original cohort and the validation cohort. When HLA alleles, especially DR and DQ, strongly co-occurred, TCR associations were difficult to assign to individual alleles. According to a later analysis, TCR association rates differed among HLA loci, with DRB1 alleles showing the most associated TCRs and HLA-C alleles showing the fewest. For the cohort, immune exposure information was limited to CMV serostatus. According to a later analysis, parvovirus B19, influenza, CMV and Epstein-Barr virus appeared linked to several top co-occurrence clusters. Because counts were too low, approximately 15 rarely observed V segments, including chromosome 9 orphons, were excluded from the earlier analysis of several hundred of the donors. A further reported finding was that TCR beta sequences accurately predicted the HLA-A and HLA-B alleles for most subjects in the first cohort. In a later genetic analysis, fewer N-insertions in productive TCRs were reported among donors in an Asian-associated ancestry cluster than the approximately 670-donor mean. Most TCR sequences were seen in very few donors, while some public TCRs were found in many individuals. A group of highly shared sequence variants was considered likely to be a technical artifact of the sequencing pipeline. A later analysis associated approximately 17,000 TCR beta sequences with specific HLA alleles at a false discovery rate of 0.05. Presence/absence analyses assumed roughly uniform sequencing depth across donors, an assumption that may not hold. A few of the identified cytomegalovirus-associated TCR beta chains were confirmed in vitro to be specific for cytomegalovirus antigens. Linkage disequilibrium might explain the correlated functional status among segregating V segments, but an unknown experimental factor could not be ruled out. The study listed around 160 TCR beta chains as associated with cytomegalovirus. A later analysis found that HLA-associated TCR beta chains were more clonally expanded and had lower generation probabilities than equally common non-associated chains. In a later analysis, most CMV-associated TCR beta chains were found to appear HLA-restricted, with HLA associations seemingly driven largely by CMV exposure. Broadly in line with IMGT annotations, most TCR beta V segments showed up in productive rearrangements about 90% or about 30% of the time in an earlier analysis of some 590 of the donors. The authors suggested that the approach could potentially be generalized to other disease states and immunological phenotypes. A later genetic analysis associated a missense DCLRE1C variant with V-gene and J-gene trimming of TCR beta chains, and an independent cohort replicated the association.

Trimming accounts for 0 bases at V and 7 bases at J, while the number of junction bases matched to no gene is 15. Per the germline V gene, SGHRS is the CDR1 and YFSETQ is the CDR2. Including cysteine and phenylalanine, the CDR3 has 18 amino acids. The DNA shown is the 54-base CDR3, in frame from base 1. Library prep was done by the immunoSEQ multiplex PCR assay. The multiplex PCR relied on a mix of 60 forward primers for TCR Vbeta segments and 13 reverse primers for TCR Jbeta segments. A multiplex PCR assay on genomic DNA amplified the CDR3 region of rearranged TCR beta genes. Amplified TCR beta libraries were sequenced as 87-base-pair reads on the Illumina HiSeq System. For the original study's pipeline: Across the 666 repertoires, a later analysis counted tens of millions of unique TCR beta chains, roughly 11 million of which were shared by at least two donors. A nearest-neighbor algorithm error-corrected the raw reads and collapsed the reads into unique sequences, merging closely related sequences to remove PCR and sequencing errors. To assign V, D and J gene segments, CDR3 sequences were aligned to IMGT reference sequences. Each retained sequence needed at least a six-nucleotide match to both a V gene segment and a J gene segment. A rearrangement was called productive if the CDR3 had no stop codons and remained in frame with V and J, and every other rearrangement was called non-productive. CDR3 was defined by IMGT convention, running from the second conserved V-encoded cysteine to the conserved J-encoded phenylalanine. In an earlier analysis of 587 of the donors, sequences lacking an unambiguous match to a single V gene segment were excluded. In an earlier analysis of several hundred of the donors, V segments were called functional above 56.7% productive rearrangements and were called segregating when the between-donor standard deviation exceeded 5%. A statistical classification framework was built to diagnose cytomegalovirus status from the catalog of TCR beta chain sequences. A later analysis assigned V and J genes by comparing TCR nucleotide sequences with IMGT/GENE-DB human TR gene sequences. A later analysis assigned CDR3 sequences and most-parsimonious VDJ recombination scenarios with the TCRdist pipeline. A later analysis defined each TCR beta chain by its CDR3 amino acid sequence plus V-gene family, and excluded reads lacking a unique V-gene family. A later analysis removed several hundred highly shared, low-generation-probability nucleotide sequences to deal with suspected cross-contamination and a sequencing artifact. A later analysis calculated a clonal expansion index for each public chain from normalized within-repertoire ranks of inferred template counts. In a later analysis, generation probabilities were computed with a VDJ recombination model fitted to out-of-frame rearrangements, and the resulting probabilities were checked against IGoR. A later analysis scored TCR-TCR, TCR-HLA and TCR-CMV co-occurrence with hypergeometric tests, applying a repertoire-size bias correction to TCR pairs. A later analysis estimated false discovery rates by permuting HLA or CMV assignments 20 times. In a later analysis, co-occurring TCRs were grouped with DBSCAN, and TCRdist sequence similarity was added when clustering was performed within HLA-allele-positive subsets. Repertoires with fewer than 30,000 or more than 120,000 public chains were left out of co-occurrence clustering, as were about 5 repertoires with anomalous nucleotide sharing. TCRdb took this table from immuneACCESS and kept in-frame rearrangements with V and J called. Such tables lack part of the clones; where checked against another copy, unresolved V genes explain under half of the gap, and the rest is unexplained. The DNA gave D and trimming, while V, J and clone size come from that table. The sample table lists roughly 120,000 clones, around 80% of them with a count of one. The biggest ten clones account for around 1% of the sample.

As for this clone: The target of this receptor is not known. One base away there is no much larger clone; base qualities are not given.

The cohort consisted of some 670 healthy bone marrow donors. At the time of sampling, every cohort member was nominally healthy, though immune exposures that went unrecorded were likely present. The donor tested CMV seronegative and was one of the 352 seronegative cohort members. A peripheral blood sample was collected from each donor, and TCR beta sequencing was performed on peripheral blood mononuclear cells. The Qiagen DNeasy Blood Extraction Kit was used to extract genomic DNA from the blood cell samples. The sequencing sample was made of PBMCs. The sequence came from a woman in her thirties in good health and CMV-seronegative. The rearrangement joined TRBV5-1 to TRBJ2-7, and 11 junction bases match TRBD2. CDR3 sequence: CASSLEGGLAVLREEQYF. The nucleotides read TGCGCCAGCAGCTTGGAGGGGGGACTAGCGGTGCTACGGGAGGAGCAGTACTTC.